Listed below are T cell receptor beta chains from one sample, sequenced in a study of blood T cell repertoires in COVID-19. TCRdb's table, derived via immunoSEQ multiplex PCR, lists solely in-frame clones and lacks some. The sample yields under 350,000 clones, 80% to 90% seen once. The specimen was PBMCs or T cells enriched from blood (not recorded which). All receptors come from a middle-aged woman with acute COVID-19. Both conserved end residues are part of each CDR3. A D gene is named only where the DNA matches it firmly. Clone size is given for some rows only: seen once, a few or many times, or a class if the clone is expanded.

J gene	V gene	clone size	D gene	CDR3 protein	CDR3 DNA
TRBJ1-4	TRBV23-1	NA	NA	CASSQVQRVNEKLFF	TGCGCCAGCAGTCAAGTTCAGCGAGTAAATGAAAAACTGTTTTTT
TRBJ2-1	TRBV5-4	NA	NA	CASRYTGTSINEQFF	TGTGCCAGCAGATATACCGGGACTTCCATCAATGAGCAGTTCTTC
TRBJ2-1	TRBV19	NA	TRBD2	CASSPGLAGGGNEQFF	TGTGCCAGTAGTCCCGGACTAGCGGGGGGGGGCAATGAGCAGTTCTTC
TRBJ2-1	TRBV7-9	NA	TRBD1	CASSLGRIGQGRKHNEQFF	TGTGCCAGCAGCTTAGGGCGCATCGGACAGGGCCGTAAACACAATGAGCAGTTCTTC
TRBJ2-1	TRBV3-1/TRBV3-2	once	TRBD2	CASSQVAGGPYNEQFF	TGTGCCAGCAGCCAAGTAGCGGGAGGGCCGTACAATGAGCAGTTCTTC
TRBJ1-5	TRBV11-2	NA	TRBD1	CASSRDRGAPQHF	TGTGCCAGCAGCAGGGACAGGGGTGCGCCCCAGCATTTT
TRBJ1-1	TRBV3-1/TRBV3-2	NA	NA	CASSRRGNTEAFF	TGTGCCAGCAGCCGTAGGGGGAACACTGAAGCTTTCTTT
TRBJ2-1	TRBV12-5	once	TRBD2	CASGLFLLAGVQYNEQFF	TGTGCTAGTGGTTTATTCCTCCTAGCGGGGGTTCAATACAATGAGCAGTTCTTC
TRBJ2-7	TRBV2	once	NA	CASRPTLGGQYSYEQYF	TGTGCCAGCAGACCAACCCTTGGTGGCCAGTACTCCTACGAGCAGTACTTC
TRBJ1-1	TRBV6-6	once	NA	CASSYPTRGNTEAFF	TGTGCCAGCAGTTACCCGACTCGGGGTAACACTGAAGCTTTCTTT
TRBJ2-3	TRBV7-9	NA	TRBD2	CASDPSGRGTDTQYF	TGTGCCAGCGACCCTAGCGGGAGAGGTACAGATACGCAGTATTTT
TRBJ1-1	TRBV7-2	NA	TRBD1	CASSPDRSGNTEAFF	TGTGCCAGCAGCCCGGACAGGTCAGGGAACACTGAAGCTTTCTTT
TRBJ1-1	TRBV21-1	NA	NA	CASNEGEDRVNTEAFF	TGTGCCAGCAATGAAGGGGAGGACAGGGTGAACACTGAAGCTTTCTTT
TRBJ1-2	TRBV27	few	TRBD1	CASSAWGTENYGYTF	TGTGCCAGCTCGGCATGGGGGACAGAAAACTATGGCTACACCTTC
TRBJ2-7	TRBV4-3	NA	NA	CASSQGLSRVVAYEQYF	TGCGCCAGCAGCCAGGGATTATCCAGGGTCGTAGCCTACGAGCAGTACTTC
TRBJ2-7	TRBV10-1	NA	NA	CASSDTPPTSRLSYEQYF	TGCGCCAGCAGTGATACCCCCCCAACTAGCAGACTCTCCTACGAGCAGTACTTC
TRBJ1-2	TRBV5-4	NA	NA	CASSLDRDYGYTF	TGTGCCAGCAGCTTGGACAGAGACTATGGCTACACCTTC
TRBJ2-7	TRBV7-9	once	NA	CASSSSTPPYEQYF	TGTGCCAGCAGCTCGTCGACACCTCCCTACGAGCAGTACTTC
TRBJ2-1	TRBV5-1	NA	NA	CASSLQGPQANEQFF	TGCGCCAGCAGCTTACAGGGTCCCCAGGCCAATGAGCAGTTCTTC
TRBJ1-2	TRBV6-5	NA	NA	CASSYPPGPGGYGYTF	TGTGCCAGCAGTTACCCCCCAGGTCCGGGAGGCTATGGCTACACCTTC
TRBJ1-4	TRBV9	NA	TRBD1	CASSGKQGAGTNEKLFF	TGTGCCAGCAGCGGAAAACAGGGGGCTGGGACTAATGAAAAACTGTTTTTT
TRBJ1-1	TRBV4-1	NA	NA	CASSPMGRNTEAFF	TGCGCCAGCAGCCCAATGGGCAGAAACACTGAAGCTTTCTTT
TRBJ1-2	TRBV6-5	NA	NA	CASGQTGKGGYTF	TGTGCCAGCGGTCAAACAGGGAAAGGGGGCTACACCTTC
TRBJ2-2	TRBV6-5	once	TRBD2	CASKRTSDVGELFF	TGTGCCAGCAAGCGGACTAGCGATGTCGGGGAGCTGTTTTTT
TRBJ2-6	TRBV2	NA	TRBD1	CASSSGQGATGANVLTF	TGTGCCAGCAGTTCCGGACAGGGGGCTACTGGGGCCAACGTCCTGACTTTC
TRBJ1-1	TRBV20-1	NA	NA	CSASRNQGQYTEAFF	TGCAGTGCTAGTCGTAATCAGGGCCAGTACACTGAAGCTTTCTTT
TRBJ2-7	TRBV3-1/TRBV3-2	NA	NA	CASSQDFVVQYF	TGTGCCAGCAGCCAAGACTTTGTTGTGCAGTACTTC
TRBJ2-2	TRBV25-1	NA	TRBD2	CASSDTSGVGTGELFF	TGTGCCAGCAGTGATACCAGCGGGGTAGGCACCGGGGAGCTGTTTTTT
TRBJ2-3	TRBV27	NA	NA	CASSSSSGSLTDTQYF	TGTGCCAGCAGTAGTAGTAGCGGATCACTCACAGATACGCAGTATTTT
TRBJ1-2	TRBV15	once	NA	CATSRDREIWYGYTF	TGTGCCACCAGCAGAGATCGGGAAATTTGGTATGGCTACACCTTC
TRBJ1-1	TRBV19	NA	TRBD1	CASSTQGGNTEAFF	TGTGCCAGTAGCACGCAGGGGGGGAACACTGAAGCTTTCTTT
TRBJ2-7	TRBV4-3	NA	NA	CASSQDYQGGYEQYF	TGCGCCAGCAGCCAAGATTACCAGGGGGGCTACGAGCAGTACTTC
TRBJ1-1	TRBV7-9	NA	NA	CASSFTGMNTEAFF	TGTGCCAGCAGCTTCACAGGTATGAACACTGAAGCTTTCTTT
TRBJ2-2	TRBV28	NA	NA	CASLGQVAGGELFF	TGTGCCAGCCTCGGTCAGGTGGCAGGCGGGGAGCTGTTTTTT
TRBJ2-4	TRBV5-1	NA	TRBD1	CASSHRDRGPKNIQYF	TGCGCCAGCAGCCACCGGGACAGGGGGCCCAAAAACATTCAGTACTTC
TRBJ2-7	TRBV15	NA	TRBD1	CATSREMTGLSEQYF	TGTGCCACCAGCAGAGAGATGACAGGGTTATCCGAGCAGTACTTC
TRBJ2-1	TRBV5-1	NA	TRBD2	CASSLAGGNEQFF	TGCGCCAGCAGCTTGGCCGGGGGGAATGAGCAGTTCTTC
TRBJ2-7	TRBV28	NA	TRBD2	CASSLEASGSYEQYF	TGTGCCAGCAGCTTAGAGGCTAGCGGGAGTTACGAGCAGTACTTC
TRBJ2-7	TRBV4-3	NA	NA	CASSQESSSIYEQYF	TGCGCCAGCAGCCAAGAGTCTAGCTCTATCTACGAGCAGTACTTC
TRBJ1-2	TRBV7-2	NA	NA	CASSLVNYGYTF	TGTGCCAGCAGCTTAGTAAACTATGGCTACACCTTC
TRBJ1-2	TRBV18	NA	NA	CASSPGQNYGYTF	TGTGCCAGCTCACCGGGCCAAAACTATGGCTACACCTTC
TRBJ1-1	TRBV6-2/TRBV6-3	NA	TRBD1	CASSRSTGTESEAFF	TGTGCCAGCAGTCGATCGACAGGGACTGAGAGTGAAGCTTTCTTT